A single sample gave rise to the 17 T cell receptor beta chains below, sequenced in a study of blood T cell repertoires in COVID-19. Sequenced by immunoSEQ multiplex PCR; TCRdb stores in-frame clones only, minus some. The profile covers about 270,000 clones, with 80% to 90% appearing a single time and under 3% taken by the ten largest. Material: PBMCs or T cells enriched from blood (not recorded which). These receptors all stem from a woman aged 18-29 years who had recovered from COVID-19.

The chain combines TRBV7-8 with TRBJ1-6, with a tentative D call TRBD1 (5 bases). Trimming removed 1 base from V and 7 bases from J, with 14 bases in between. This CDR3 is built from 16 residues. The germline V gene has CDR1 SGHVS and CDR2 FQNEAQ. The CDR3 DNA reads TGTGCCAGCAGCTTAGTGGCAGGGATTGGGAATTCACCCCTCCACTTT. Encoded protein: CASSLVAGIGNSPLHF.

This clone was recorded at least ten times. The chain is built from TRBV4-1 and TRBJ1-2; D is ambiguous. Germline CDR1 reads MGHRA; CDR2 reads YSYEKL. The CDR3 consists of 13 residues. V was trimmed by 0 bases and J by 3 bases, leaving 5 bases between them. In DNA, the CDR3 is TGCGCCAGCAGCCAAGACGGAGACTATGGCTACACCTTC. It yields the protein CASSQDGDYGYTF.

This clone was found once. Here the CDR3 reads CASSQDLTSGGALTEQYF. As DNA, the CDR3 is TGTGCCAGCAGCCAAGATCTAACTAGCGGGGGGGCTTTGACTGAGCAGTACTTC. The V call is TRBV3-1 (or the pseudogene TRBV3-2), the J call TRBJ2-7; 13 nucleotides line up with TRBD2. This CDR3 is built from 18 residues. V trimming: 0 bases; J trimming: 7 bases; junction bases outside the gene matches: 12. Germline CDR1 and CDR2: LGHDT and YNNKEL (reference sequence).

The V call is TRBV4-1, the J call TRBJ1-1; D remains ambiguous. The CDR3 runs 12 residues. Trimming removed 5 bases from V and 7 bases from J, with 11 bases in between. Looked up from germline, CDR1 is MGHRA and CDR2 is YSYEKL. The CDR3 DNA reads as TGCGCCAGCAGCGCCGGTGCCGGTGAAGCTTTCTTT. It yields the protein CASSAGAGEAFF.

The J gene is TRBJ2-1, the V gene TRBV9; 7 bases match TRBD1. Germline CDR1 is SGDLS and CDR2 is YYNGEE. Trimming cost V 3 bases and J 4 bases; bases outside gene matches: 13. The CDR3 length is 17 residues. CDR3 nucleotide sequence: TGTGCCAGCAGCGCGAGCCTCCAAGGGGGCCCTTACAATGAGCAGTTCTTC. This codes for CASSASLQGGPYNEQFF.

The chain joins TRBV13 to TRBJ1-1; TRBD1 aligns across 7 bases. Germline assignment: CDR1 PRHDT and CDR2 FYEKMQ (reference sequence). J lost 4 bases, V lost 5 bases, and 4 bases had no gene match. The CDR3 sequence is 13 residues long. DNA for the CDR3: TGTGCCAGCAGCCGTTACAGGGGCACTGAAGCTTTCTTT. This encodes CASSRYRGTEAFF.

The chain links TRBV7-2 to TRBJ1-5, with D perhaps matching TRBD1 (5 bases). Trimming took off 6 bases at V and 7 bases at J, with 19 bases between the two ends. This CDR3 has 15 residues. CDR1 SGHTA and CDR2 FQGNSA come from the germline V gene. CDR3 in DNA: TGTGCCAGCAGTGACCCGGGGGAGCCCACCCAGCCCCAGCATTTT. The encoded protein is CASSDPGEPTQPQHF.

The CDR3 nucleotides are TGCGCCAGCAGCTTGAGGCCAGGGGATATGAACACTGAAGCTTTCTTT. Translating gives CASSLRPGDMNTEAFF. The V gene is TRBV5-1, the J gene TRBJ1-1; possibly TRBD1 for D (6 bases). This CDR3 region has 16 residues. Germline CDR1 SGHRS, CDR2 YFSETQ. Trimming cost V 1 base and J 0 bases, with 13 bases left between them. The variable domain in full, with the rest retrieved from reference TRBV5-1 and TRBJ1-1, is KAGVTQTPRYLIKTRGQQVTLSCSPISGHRSVSWYQQTPGQGLQFLFEYFSETQRNKGNFPGRFSGRQFSNSRSEMNVSTLELGDSALYLCASSLRPGDMNTEAFFGQGTRLTVV.

This chain connects TRBV5-1 to TRBJ1-2, with 7 bases fitting TRBD1. Germline-derived CDR1 and CDR2 are SGHRS and YFSETQ. This CDR3 comprises 14 residues. V lost 4 bases and J lost 4; bases outside the gene matches: 7. CDR3 sequence reads: CASSRDSKTYGYTF. In DNA form, the CDR3 reads TGCGCCAGCAGCCGGGACAGCAAGACCTATGGCTACACCTTC.

The V call is TRBV6-5, the J call TRBJ2-7; D uncertain. Per germline, CDR1 MNHEY and CDR2 SVGAGI. V was pared by 5 bases and J by 5 bases, with 7 bases between. This CDR3 has 11 amino acids. Here the CDR3 DNA reads TGTGCCAGCAGTCTGGGCGACGAGCAGTACTTC. As protein: CASSLGDEQYF.

The CDR3 DNA is TGTGCCACCAGCAGAGAACGGGGGGGCCTGGGGCAAGAGACCCAGTACTTC. Protein product: CATSRERGGLGQETQYF. The chain combines TRBV15 with TRBJ2-5, with TRBD2 matching over 8 bases. There are 17 residues in the CDR3. Unmatched junction bases numbered 8, after V lost 0 bases and J lost 2 bases. Germline loops: CDR1 LNHNV, CDR2 YYDKDF (reference sequence).

This chain uses TRBV19 with TRBJ1-5; D is ambiguous. V lost 4 bases to trimming and J lost 4 bases, with 8 bases between them. The germline V gene encodes CDR1 LNHDA and CDR2 SQIVND (reference sequence). This CDR3 region has 13 residues. CDR3 bases: TGTGCCAGTAGTACCACACTAAATCAGCCCCAGCATTTT. Protein sequence: CASSTTLNQPQHF.

As regards this clone: Other DNA sequences in this specimen translate into the identical CDR3. The genes are TRBV27 and TRBJ1-6; D is perhaps TRBD1 (5 bases). Germline V gives CDR1 MNHEY, CDR2 SMNVEV (reference sequence). The CDR3 sequence is 14 residues long. V lost 0 bases and J 9 bases, leaving 9 bases between the germline ends. DNA for the CDR3: TGTGCCAGCAGTTTATCTTGGGGGGGTTCACCCCTCCACTTT. Its translation: CASSLSWGGSPLHF.

The CDR3 DNA follows: TGTGCCAGCACCAGACAACAGGGGGCGCAGGAAACTGAAGCTTTCTTT. It encodes CASTRQQGAQETEAFF. V and J are TRBV7-9 and TRBJ1-1; 9 bases match TRBD1. The CDR3 is 16 residues long. J was trimmed by 5 bases and V by 7 bases; bases with no gene match: 14. Germline V gene data show CDR1 as SEHNR and CDR2 as FQNEAQ (reference sequence).

V usage is TRBV19 and J usage is TRBJ1-5, with D unresolved. Trimming took 3 bases from V and 6 from J, leaving 15 bases between them. CDR1 LNHDA and CDR2 SQIVND come from the germline V gene (reference sequence). The length of the CDR3 is 15 residues. The CDR3 DNA is TGTGCCAGTAGTATCGGTAGAACTCCCGGTCAGCCCCAGCATTTT. Translation: CASSIGRTPGQPQHF.

The CDR3 protein is CASSTTAAATNEKLFF. The CDR3 DNA reads TGTGCCAGCAGTACGACAGCAGCCGCAACTAATGAAAAACTGTTTTTT. The chain combines TRBV27 with TRBJ1-4; TRBD1 is a possible D gene (5 bases). Trimming stripped 5 bases from V and 0 bases from J, with 13 bases between. CDR1 is MNHEY and CDR2 is SMNVEV in the germline V gene (reference sequence). The CDR3 consists of 16 residues. Filled out from reference TRBV27 and TRBJ1-4, the complete variable domain reads EAQVTQNPRYLITVTGKKLTVTCSQNMNHEYMSWYRQDPGLGLRQIYYSMNVEVTDKGDVPEGYKVSRKEKRNFPLILESPSPNQTSLYFCASSTTAAATNEKLFFGSGTQLSVL.

The rearrangement links TRBV4-1 to TRBJ1-1; 10 nucleotides align to TRBD1. Germline values: CDR1 MGHRA, CDR2 YSYEKL. V was clipped by 3 bases and J by 4 bases; unmatched bases: 5. This CDR3 contains 15 residues. CDR3 DNA sequence: TGCGCCAGCAGCCAGACAGGGGGCGCGGGCACTGAAGCTTTCTTT. Its translation: CASSQTGGAGTEAFF.